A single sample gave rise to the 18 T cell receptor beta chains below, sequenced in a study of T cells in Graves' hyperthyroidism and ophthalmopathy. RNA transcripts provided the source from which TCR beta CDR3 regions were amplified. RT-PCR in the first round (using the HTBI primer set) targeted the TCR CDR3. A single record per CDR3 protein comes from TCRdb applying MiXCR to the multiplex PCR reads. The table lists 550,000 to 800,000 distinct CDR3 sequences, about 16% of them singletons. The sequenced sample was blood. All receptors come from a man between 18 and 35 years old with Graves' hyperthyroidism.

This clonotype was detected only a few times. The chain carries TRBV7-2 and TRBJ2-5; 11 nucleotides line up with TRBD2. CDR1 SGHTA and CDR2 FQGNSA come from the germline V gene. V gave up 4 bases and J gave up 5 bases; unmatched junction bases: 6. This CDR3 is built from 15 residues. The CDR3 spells CASSSLAGGWETQYF. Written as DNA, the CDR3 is TGTGCCAGCAGCTCCCTAGCGGGAGGATGGGAGACCCAGTACTTC.

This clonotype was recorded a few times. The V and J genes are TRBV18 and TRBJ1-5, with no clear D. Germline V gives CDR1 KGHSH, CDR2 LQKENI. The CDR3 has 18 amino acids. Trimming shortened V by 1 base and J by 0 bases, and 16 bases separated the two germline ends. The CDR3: CASSPLPCLRHSNQPQHF. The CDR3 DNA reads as TGTGCCAGCTCACCACTCCCTTGTCTGCGGCATAGCAATCAGCCCCAGCATTTT.

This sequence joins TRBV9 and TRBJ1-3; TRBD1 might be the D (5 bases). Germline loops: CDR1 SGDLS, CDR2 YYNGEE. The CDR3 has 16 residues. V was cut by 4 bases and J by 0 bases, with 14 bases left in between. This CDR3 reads CASSPLQESSGNTIYF. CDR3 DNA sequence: TGTGCCAGCAGCCCGCTACAGGAGAGCTCTGGAAACACCATATATTTT. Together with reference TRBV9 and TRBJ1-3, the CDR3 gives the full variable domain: DSGVTQTPKHLITATGQRVTLRCSPRSGDLSVYWYQQSLDQGLQFLIQYYNGEERAKGNILERFSAQQFPDLHSELNLSSLELGDSALYFCASSPLQESSGNTIYFGEGSWLTVV.

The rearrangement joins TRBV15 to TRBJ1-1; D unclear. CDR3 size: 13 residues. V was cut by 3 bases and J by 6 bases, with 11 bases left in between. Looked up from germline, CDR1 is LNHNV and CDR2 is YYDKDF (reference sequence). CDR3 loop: CATSRDSGAEAFF. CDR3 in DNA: TGTGCCACCAGCAGGGACTCCGGGGCTGAAGCTTTCTTT.

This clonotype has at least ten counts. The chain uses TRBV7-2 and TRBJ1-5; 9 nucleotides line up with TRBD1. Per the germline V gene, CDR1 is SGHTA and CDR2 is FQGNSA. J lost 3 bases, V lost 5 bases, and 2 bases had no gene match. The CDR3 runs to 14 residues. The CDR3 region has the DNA TGTGCCAGCAGCAGGACAGGGGACAATCAGCCCCAGCATTTT. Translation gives CASSRTGDNQPQHF.

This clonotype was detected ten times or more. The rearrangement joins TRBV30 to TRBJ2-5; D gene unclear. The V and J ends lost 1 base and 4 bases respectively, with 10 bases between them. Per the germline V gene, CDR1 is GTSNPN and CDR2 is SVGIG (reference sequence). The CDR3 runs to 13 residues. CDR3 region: CAWSGVPRETQYF. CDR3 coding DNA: TGTGCCTGGAGTGGGGTTCCCAGAGAGACCCAGTACTTC.

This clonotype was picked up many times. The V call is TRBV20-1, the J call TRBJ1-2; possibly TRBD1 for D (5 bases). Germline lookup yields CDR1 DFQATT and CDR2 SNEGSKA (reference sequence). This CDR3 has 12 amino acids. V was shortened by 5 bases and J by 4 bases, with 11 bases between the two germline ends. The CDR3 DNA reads TGCAGTGCTCCCGGGACGGCCTATGGCTACACCTTC. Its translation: CSAPGTAYGYTF.

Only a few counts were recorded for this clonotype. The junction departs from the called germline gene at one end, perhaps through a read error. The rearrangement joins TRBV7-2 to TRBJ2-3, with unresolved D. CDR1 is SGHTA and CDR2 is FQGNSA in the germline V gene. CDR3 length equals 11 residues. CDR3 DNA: TGTGCCAGCAGCGTAGCCGGTACGCAGTATTTT. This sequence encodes CASSVAGTQYF.

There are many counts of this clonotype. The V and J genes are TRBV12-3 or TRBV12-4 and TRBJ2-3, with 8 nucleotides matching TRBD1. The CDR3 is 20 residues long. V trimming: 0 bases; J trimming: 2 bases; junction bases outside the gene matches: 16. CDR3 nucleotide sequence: TGTGCCAGCAGTTTAGCCTGGGGGGTGGGGACAGGCGATTCCACAGATACGCAGTATTTT. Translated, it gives CASSLAWGVGTGDSTDTQYF.

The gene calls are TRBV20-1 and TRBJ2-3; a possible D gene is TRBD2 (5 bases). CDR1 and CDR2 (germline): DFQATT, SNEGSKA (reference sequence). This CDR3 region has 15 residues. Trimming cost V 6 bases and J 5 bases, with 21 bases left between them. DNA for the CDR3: TGCAGTGCGCAGACCGGACTCGAACGGGGAGATACGCAGTATTTT. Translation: CSAQTGLERGDTQYF.

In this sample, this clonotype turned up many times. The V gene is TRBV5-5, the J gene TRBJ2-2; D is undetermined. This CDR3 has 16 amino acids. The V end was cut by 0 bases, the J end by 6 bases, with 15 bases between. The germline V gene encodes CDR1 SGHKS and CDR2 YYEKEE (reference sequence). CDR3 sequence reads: CASSLVLLLSAGELFF. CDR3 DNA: TGTGCCAGCAGCTTGGTTCTGCTCTTAAGCGCCGGGGAGCTGTTTTTT. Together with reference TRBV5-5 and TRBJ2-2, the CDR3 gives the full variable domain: DAGVTQSPTHLIKTRGQQVTLRCSPISGHKSVSWYQQVLGQGPQFIFQYYEKEERGRGNFPDRFSARQFPNYSSELNVNALLLGDSALYLCASSLVLLLSAGELFFGEGSRLTVL.

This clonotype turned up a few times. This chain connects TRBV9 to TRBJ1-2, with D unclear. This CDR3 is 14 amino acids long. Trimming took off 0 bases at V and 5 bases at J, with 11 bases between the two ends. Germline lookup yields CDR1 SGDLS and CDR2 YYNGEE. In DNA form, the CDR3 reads TGTGCCAGCAGCGTAGGCCCCCAGAGTTATGGCTACACCTTC. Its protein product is CASSVGPQSYGYTF.

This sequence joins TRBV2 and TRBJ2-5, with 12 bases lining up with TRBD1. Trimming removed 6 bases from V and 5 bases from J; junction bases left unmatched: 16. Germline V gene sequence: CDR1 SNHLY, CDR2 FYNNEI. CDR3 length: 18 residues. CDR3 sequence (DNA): TGTGCCAGCAGGAGAGGGAGGGGACAGGGGGCGCAAGCTGAGACCCAGTACTTC. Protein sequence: CASRRGRGQGAQAETQYF.

This CDR3 reads CASTNNYRGWTEAFF. In DNA form, the CDR3 reads TGTGCCAGCACCAACAATTACAGGGGTTGGACTGAAGCTTTCTTT. The chain carries TRBV28 and TRBJ1-1, with 7 bases aligning to TRBD1. The V segment lost 7 bases and the J segment 5 bases; nucleotides outside the gene matches: 13. This CDR3 comprises 15 residues. CDR1 and CDR2 (germline): MDHEN, SYDVKM.

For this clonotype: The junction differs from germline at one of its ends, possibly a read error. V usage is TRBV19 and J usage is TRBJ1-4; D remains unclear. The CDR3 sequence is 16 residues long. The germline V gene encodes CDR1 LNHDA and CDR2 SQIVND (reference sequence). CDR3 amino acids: CASSTSLEGTNEKLVF. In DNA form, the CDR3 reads TGTGCCAGTAGTACATCACTCGAGGGAACTAATGAAAAACTGGTTTTT.

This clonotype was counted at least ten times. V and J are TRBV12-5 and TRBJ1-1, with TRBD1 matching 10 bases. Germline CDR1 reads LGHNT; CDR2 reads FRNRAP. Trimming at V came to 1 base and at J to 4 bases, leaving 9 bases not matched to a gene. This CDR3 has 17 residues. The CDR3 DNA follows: TGTGCTAGTGGTTTGGCGCCGACAGGGGGCAAGGTCACTGAAGCTTTCTTT. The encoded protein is CASGLAPTGGKVTEAFF.

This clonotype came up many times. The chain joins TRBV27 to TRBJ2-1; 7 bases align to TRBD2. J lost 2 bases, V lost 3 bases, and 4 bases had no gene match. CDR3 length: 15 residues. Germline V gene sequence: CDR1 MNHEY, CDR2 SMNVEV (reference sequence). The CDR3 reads CASSLAGDTYNEQFF. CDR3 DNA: TGTGCCAGCAGTTTGGCGGGAGACACCTACAATGAGCAGTTCTTC.

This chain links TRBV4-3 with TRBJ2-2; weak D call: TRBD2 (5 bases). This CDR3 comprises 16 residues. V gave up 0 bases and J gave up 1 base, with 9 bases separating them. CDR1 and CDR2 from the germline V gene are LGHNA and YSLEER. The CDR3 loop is CASSQDPGENTGELFF. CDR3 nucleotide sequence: TGCGCCAGCAGCCAAGATCCCGGGGAGAACACCGGGGAGCTGTTTTTT.